Below, 7 T cell receptor beta chains from the same sample are listed, as sequenced in a study of early T cells in non-severe SARS-CoV-2 infection. TCRdb re-called the 5' RACE reads with MiXCR, one entry per CDR3 protein. The sample holds about 63,000 distinct CDR3 sequences; over 10% are singletons and the top ten take about 4.3%. The sample consisted of whole blood. Receptors were obtained from an adult who was a healthcare worker with PCR-confirmed SARS-CoV-2 infection or an uninfected control (not recorded which).

This clonotype occurred many times. The J gene is TRBJ2-7, the V gene TRBV3-1; 9 nucleotides align to TRBD1. CDR1 and CDR2 from the germline V gene are LGHDT and YNNKEL (reference sequence). The CDR3 is 16 amino acids. V lost 1 base to trimming and J lost 2 bases; unmatched junction nucleotides: 6. The CDR3 reads CASSQVPGQGAYEQYF. In DNA form, the CDR3 reads TGTGCCAGCAGCCAAGTTCCGGGACAGGGAGCCTACGAGCAGTACTTC.

Only a few counts were recorded for this clonotype. This rearrangement joins TRBV4-2 to TRBJ2-3; no firm D call. Germline V gene lookup returns CDR1 LGHNA and CDR2 YNFKEQ. This CDR3 is built from 14 residues. The V end was cut by 1 base, the J end by 6 bases, with 11 bases between. The CDR3 sequence: CASSQVDSADTQYF. CDR3 nucleotide sequence: TGTGCCAGCAGCCAAGTGGATAGTGCTGATACGCAGTATTTT.

Many counts were recorded for this clonotype. The chain carries TRBV7-3 and TRBJ2-2; the D gene is possibly TRBD1 (6 bases). The CDR3 consists of 17 residues. The V and J ends lost 5 bases and 0 bases respectively, with 16 bases between them. Germline loops: CDR1 SGHTA, CDR2 FQGTGA. The CDR3 loop is CASSPARAGANTGELFF. The CDR3 DNA reads as TGTGCCAGCAGCCCCGCGAGGGCAGGGGCGAACACCGGGGAGCTGTTTTTT.

This clonotype occurred many times. This sequence joins TRBV6-5 and TRBJ1-2, with 9 bases that match TRBD1. The V and J ends lost 5 bases and 4 bases, in that order; junction bases with no gene match: 2. Germline lookup yields CDR1 MNHEY and CDR2 SVGAGI. CDR3 length: 13 residues. CDR3 region: CASSRDRVYGYTF. The CDR3 region has the DNA TGTGCCAGCAGTCGGGACAGGGTCTATGGCTACACCTTC.

The sample holds many counts of this clonotype. The CDR3 does not end in the conserved phenylalanine or tryptophan, so this is likely a read error. CDR3 nucleotides: TGTGCCAGCAGCTTGGGCGGGGGCCCCTCCTACAATGAGCAGTTCTCC. It specifies CASSLGGGPSYNEQFS. This chain links TRBV7-6 with TRBJ2-1; the D gene is possibly TRBD2 (7 bases). CDR3 length equals 16 residues. The germline gives CDR1 SGHVS, CDR2 FNYEAQ. V was clipped by 3 bases and J by 0 bases, with 12 bases between them.

This clonotype was counted only a few times. The chain uses TRBV9 and TRBJ1-2; the D gene is possibly TRBD1 (6 bases). There are 14 residues in the CDR3. Trimming took off 0 bases at V and 4 bases at J, with 10 bases between the two ends. Germline V CDR1 and CDR2: SGDLS, YYNGEE. The DNA for the CDR3 is TGTGCCAGCAGCGTAGGAACAGGGATCTATGGCTACACCTTC. It specifies CASSVGTGIYGYTF. The complete variable domain, with remaining parts taken from reference TRBV9 and TRBJ1-2, reads DSGVTQTPKHLITATGQRVTLRCSPRSGDLSVYWYQQSLDQGLQFLIQYYNGEERAKGNILERFSAQQFPDLHSELNLSSLELGDSALYFCASSVGTGIYGYTFGSGTRLTVV.

This clonotype was seen ten or more times. The rearrangement links TRBV7-9 to TRBJ2-7; possible D gene TRBD1, 8 bases. Germline V CDR1 and CDR2: SEHNR, FQNEAQ (reference sequence). The V end lost 5 bases, the J end lost 4 bases, and 21 bases lay between the germline ends. CDR3 size: 16 residues. The CDR3 sequence: CASSPRQGRGWYEQYF. CDR3 nucleotides: TGTGCCAGCAGCCCTAGACAGGGGAGGGGATGGTACGAGCAGTACTTC.